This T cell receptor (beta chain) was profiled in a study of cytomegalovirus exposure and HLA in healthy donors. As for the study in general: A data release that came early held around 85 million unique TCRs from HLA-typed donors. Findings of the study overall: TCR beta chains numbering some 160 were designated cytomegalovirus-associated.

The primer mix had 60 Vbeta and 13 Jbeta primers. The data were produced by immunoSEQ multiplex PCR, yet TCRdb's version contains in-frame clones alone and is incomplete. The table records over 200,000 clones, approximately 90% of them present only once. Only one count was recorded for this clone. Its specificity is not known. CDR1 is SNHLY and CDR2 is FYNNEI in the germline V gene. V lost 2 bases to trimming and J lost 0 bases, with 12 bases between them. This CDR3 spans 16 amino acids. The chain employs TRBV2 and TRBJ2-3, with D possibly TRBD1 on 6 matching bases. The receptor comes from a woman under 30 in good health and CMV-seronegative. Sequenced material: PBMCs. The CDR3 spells CASSENLDRSTDTQYF. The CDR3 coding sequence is TGTGCCAGCAGTGAAAATCTTGACAGGAGCACAGATACGCAGTATTTT.